The next 6 T cell receptor beta chains were all read from a single sample in a study of T cell clonotyping in hematopoietic cell transplantation. Some clones are missing from TCRdb's copy, which holds only in-frame ones; the method was immunoSEQ multiplex PCR. The profile covers about 27,000 clones, with 60% to 80% appearing a single time and approximately 6.3% taken by the ten largest. Noted time point: recipient sample about 28 days before transplant, after cytoreduction. The specimen comprised peripheral blood mononuclear cells, sampled before stem cell transplant. The receptors here all came from a man aged 50-59 years with myelodysplastic syndrome. Some clones in this sample may be carry-over from other donors' samples.

The V gene is TRBV6-1, the J gene TRBJ1-5; a weak D match, TRBD1 (6 bases). CDR3 size: 14 residues. The V gene's germline CDR1 is MNHNS and CDR2 SASEGT. Trimming left V 7 bases short and J 1 base short, with 11 bases between. The CDR3 loop is CASNPTGSNQPQHF. In nucleotides, the CDR3 is TGTGCCAGCAACCCCACAGGGAGCAATCAGCCCCAGCATTTT.

The chain couples TRBV11-2 to TRBJ1-1; no clear D gene. Trimming stripped 2 bases from V and 1 base from J, with 5 bases between. Germline CDR1 SGHAT, CDR2 FQNNGV. This CDR3 contains 13 residues. CDR3 sequence: CASSLQQNTEAFF. CDR3 in DNA: TGTGCCAGCAGCTTACAACAGAACACTGAAGCTTTCTTT.

The rearrangement uses TRBV28 and TRBJ2-3, with 9 bases identical to TRBD2. CDR1 and CDR2 from the germline V gene are MDHEN and SYDVKM. The CDR3 extends over 15 amino acids. Trimming cost V 6 bases and J 0 bases; bases outside gene matches: 4. The CDR3 loop reads CASRGGRASTDTQYF. DNA for the CDR3: TGTGCCAGCAGGGGCGGGAGGGCTAGCACAGATACGCAGTATTTT.

This clone was recorded a few times. The CDR3 loop is CASSPDGQGSGYTF. The CDR3 bases are TGCGCCAGCAGCCCGGATGGACAGGGCAGTGGCTACACCTTC. The V gene is TRBV5-1, the J gene TRBJ1-2; 8 bases agree with TRBD1. The CDR3 is 14 residues long. The ends lost 4 bases at V and 7 bases at J; junction bases unmatched: 9. The germline V gene encodes CDR1 SGHRS and CDR2 YFSETQ.

This clone came up once. J is TRBJ2-2 and V is TRBV6-5, with 14 positions matching TRBD2. CDR3 size: 15 residues. The germline V gene has CDR1 MNHEY and CDR2 SVGAGI. After removal of 4 bases from V and 7 bases from J, the junction contained 2 bases not matched to a gene. This CDR3 reads CASSSGLAGVGELFF. The CDR3 DNA is TGTGCCAGCAGTTCGGGACTAGCGGGAGTCGGGGAGCTGTTTTTT.

This rearrangement joins TRBV29-1 to TRBJ2-5; D remains unclear. This CDR3 is 11 amino acids long. V dropped 7 bases and J dropped 1 base, with 7 bases sitting between them. Germline CDR1 reads SQVTM; CDR2 reads ANQGSEA. CDR3 residues: CSADTQETQYF. Here the CDR3 DNA reads TGCAGCGCTGACACCCAAGAGACCCAGTACTTC.